This TCR beta chain was identified during a study of blood T cell repertoires in COVID-19. As originally analysed: Researchers report that nucleated cell counts were estimated from reference gene primer amplification. TCRdb's copy holds only in-frame clones and misses some; the assay was immunoSEQ multiplex PCR. V and J calls and clone size are as listed in that table; D and trimming were resolved from the DNA. The table records 100,000 to 120,000 clones, about 75% of them present only once. Germline V gene data show CDR1 as DFQATT and CDR2 as SNEGSKA (reference sequence). The CDR3 extends over 15 amino acids. Deletions cut 3 bases from V and 0 bases from J, with 12 bases between.

Sequencing was done on a sample of peripheral blood. The sequence was collected from a woman of 80 years or more with active or convalescent COVID-19. V is TRBV20-1 and J is TRBJ2-1; tentatively, D is TRBD2 (6 bases). The CDR3: CSASGPSASYNEQFF. The CDR3 region has the DNA TGCAGTGCTAGTGGCCCTAGCGCCTCCTACAATGAGCAGTTCTTC.